A single T cell receptor (beta chain) is shown here with its context. What it recognizes is unknown. Next came a second PCR, run for about 6 to 12 cycles, which used a sample-barcoded 5' primer along with a J-beta primer mix. Every molecule of cDNA carried a tag from a template-switch adaptor with 12 random nucleotides. One entry per CDR3 protein results from TCRdb running MiXCR on the 5' RACE reads. The sample has 700,000 to 900,000 distinct CDR3 sequences, around a quarter seen once. This entry comes from a study of blood T cells in healthy people across ages. Study findings and constraints: Diversity figures based on one million T cells were deemed too low. Roughly linear age-related decline in beta diversity appeared, significant by age about 40.

No fewer than 5 micrograms of total RNA were isolated from every sample. CDR3 length equals 20 residues. Germline V CDR1 and CDR2: MNHEY, SVGAGI. J gave up 0 bases and V 0 bases, and 11 bases lay outside the gene matches. The same sample was also studied in work on T cells of mothers and their children.

Input material: blood. The TCR originated in a boy between 5 and 17 years old in good health. V usage is TRBV6-5 and J usage is TRBJ1-3; 10 positions agree with TRBD1. CDR3 residues: CASSYSGPTGGPHSGNTIYF. CDR3 coding DNA: TGTGCCAGCAGTTACTCGGGACCGACAGGGGGCCCCCACTCTGGAAACACCATATATTTT.